The 5 T cell receptor beta chains reported below all come from one sample, sequenced in a study of T-cell reconstitution after alpha-beta-depleted transplantation in children. The library targeted TCRbeta and was prepared with unique molecular identifiers. TCRdb reprocessed the PCR reads with MiXCR, giving one entry per CDR3 protein. The sample lists approximately 400,000 distinct CDR3 sequences, roughly 11% occurring once. Sample: PBMCs from the stem cell graft donor, taken from the stem cell graft. The receptors here all came from a human donor who donated a stem cell graft to a child with acute myeloid leukemia.

The chain combines TRBV20-1 with TRBJ1-5; D is possibly TRBD1 (6 bases). Trimming stripped 3 bases from V and 0 bases from J, with 12 bases between. This CDR3 contains 15 residues. Germline V CDR1 and CDR2: DFQATT, SNEGSKA (reference sequence). The CDR3 region has the DNA TGCAGTGCTAGTGGGACACCTGCTAGCAATCAGCCCCAGCATTTT. Translation: CSASGTPASNQPQHF.

The rearrangement uses TRBV6-5 and TRBJ2-3; TRBD2 matches 9 bases. The V gene end was trimmed by 6 bases and the J gene end by 3 bases; junction bases not matched to a gene: 7. The CDR3 totals 15 residues. Germline lookup yields CDR1 MNHEY and CDR2 SVGAGI. The CDR3 spells CASSLAGEATDTQYF. DNA of the CDR3: TGTGCCAGCAGCTTAGCGGGAGAGGCGACAGATACGCAGTATTTT.

This clonotype was counted many times. V gene TRBV6-5 combines with J gene TRBJ2-7; D remains unclear. Germline lookup yields CDR1 MNHEY and CDR2 SVGAGI. The CDR3 has 15 residues. V lost 8 bases and J lost 3, with 20 bases in between. CDR3 coding DNA: TGTGCCAGCCGATCCGGCCGGTCAAACAACTACGAGCAGTACGTC. Its translation: CASRSGRSNNYEQYV.

This clonotype was observed at least ten times. The chain joins TRBV5-1 to TRBJ2-7; 7 nucleotides match TRBD1. The CDR3 has 17 amino acids. CDR1 SGHRS and CDR2 YFSETQ come from the germline V gene. After removal of 0 bases from V and 3 bases from J, the junction contained 12 bases not matched to a gene. The CDR3 sequence: CASSLDLRQGNVYEQYF. In DNA form, the CDR3 reads TGCGCCAGCAGCTTGGATTTGCGACAGGGAAACGTCTACGAGCAGTACTTC.

This clonotype was seen a handful of times. The chain uses TRBV10-3 and TRBJ1-1; D is unclear. This CDR3 is built from 14 residues. Per germline, CDR1 ENHRY and CDR2 SYGVKD. Trimming removed 0 bases at V and 8 bases at J, with 13 bases between. The CDR3 loop is CAISESEVGLEAFF. For the CDR3, the DNA is TGTGCCATCAGTGAGTCGGAGGTTGGACTCGAAGCTTTCTTT.